What follows is one T cell receptor beta chain and its context. The sample comes from a study of blood T cell repertoires in COVID-19. Study summary: PBMCs, B-cell-depleted T cells, or T cells were the source of the cDNA or gDNA that made up the material.

Clones were read by immunoSEQ multiplex PCR, and TCRdb kept only the in-frame ones, dropping some. The table lists about 94,000 clones, over 65% of them singletons, with 3.5% to 4% in the top ten. Trimming took off 5 bases at V and 4 bases at J, with 11 bases between the two ends. The CDR3 loop spans 13 amino acids. Germline V gene data show CDR1 as SGHTA and CDR2 as FQGNSA. The chain recombines TRBV7-2 with TRBJ1-2; D remains ambiguous. The source is a man between 65 and 80 years old with COVID-19, enrolled during active disease. What was sequenced was peripheral blood. The CDR3 sequence is CASSPPTVYGYTF. The CDR3 DNA sequence: TGTGCCAGCAGCCCCCCAACAGTCTATGGCTACACCTTC.